This TCR beta chain was captured by sequencing in a study of PD-1 blockade in classical Hodgkin lymphoma. Broader study findings: Relative to healthy donors, newly diagnosed patients reportedly had lower baseline TCR diversity, which was reported as lower still in relapsed/refractory patients. Complete responders' diversity at baseline resembled that of newly diagnosed patients. Undefined causes, possibly disease activity or prior therapy, underlie the repertoire differences.

The CDR3 runs 14 residues. Germline lookup yields CDR1 SGHTA and CDR2 FQGNSA. The V and J ends lost 2 bases and 5 bases respectively, with 12 bases between them. Profiling relied on immunoSEQ multiplex PCR, and the TCRdb table lists in-frame clones only, not all of them. Of some 40,000 clones in the sample, almost 70% were seen once. All patients relapsed after autologous stem cell transplantation, and brentuximab vedotin exposure varied. This clone is termed medium-sized. Its antigen remains unknown. This sample comprised peripheral blood mononuclear cells (PBMCs), obtained before the second cycle of nivolumab. The clonotype comes from a human donor with classical Hodgkin lymphoma. This chain uses TRBV7-2 with TRBJ2-5, with D possibly TRBD2 on 7 matching bases. DNA of the CDR3: TGTGCCAGCAGCTTAAACGGGGGGCGCGAGACCCAGTACTTC. This translates into CASSLNGGRETQYF.